The 30 T cell receptor beta chains given below trace back to one sample, sequenced in a study of T cell responses to AZD1222 COVID-19 vaccine. The table came from immunoSEQ multiplex PCR; TCRdb's copy has only in-frame clones and leaves some out. Of 140,000 to 150,000 clones detected, roughly nine tenths appear once; the ten largest clones hold more than 1.3%. The sequenced sample was peripheral blood, obtained on day 0 of AZD1222 vaccination. These TCRs come from an adult in good health.

This chain uses TRBV19 with TRBJ2-3, with a tentative D call TRBD2 (5 bases). Trimming removed 5 bases from V and 0 bases from J, with 15 bases in between. Looked up from germline, CDR1 is LNHDA and CDR2 is SQIVND (reference sequence). The CDR3 totals 16 residues. CDR3: CASSSLVAPSTDTQYF. In nucleotides, the CDR3 is TGTGCCAGTAGTTCCCTAGTAGCGCCTAGCACAGATACGCAGTATTTT.

The CDR3 DNA is TGTGCCAGCAGAAACTGGGGTATTGCGAACACTGAAGCTTTCTTT. Its protein is CASRNWGIANTEAFF. This chain links TRBV6-6 with TRBJ1-1; no reliable D call. The germline V gene encodes CDR1 MNHNY and CDR2 SVGAGI (reference sequence). V lost 6 bases to trimming and J lost 1 base, with 15 bases between them. The CDR3 covers 15 residues.

The J gene is TRBJ2-5, the V gene TRBV28; TRBD1 matches 9 bases. CDR3 length: 16 residues. Looked up from germline, CDR1 is MDHEN and CDR2 is SYDVKM. V dropped 1 base and J dropped 5; count of bases not matched to a gene: 8. The CDR3 spells CASSLFGQGTVETQYF. The CDR3 coding sequence is TGTGCCAGCAGTTTATTCGGACAGGGGACGGTCGAGACCCAGTACTTC. Full variable domain (remainder filled in from reference TRBV28 and TRBJ2-5): DVKVTQSSRYLVKRTGEKVFLECVQDMDHENMFWYRQDPGLGLRLIYFSYDVKMKEKGDIPEGYSVSREKKERFSLILESASTNQTSMYLCASSLFGQGTVETQYFGPGTRLLVL.

In this sample, this clone turned up once. The genes are TRBV12-3 or TRBV12-4 and TRBJ1-2; D perhaps matches TRBD1 (5 bases). The CDR3 has 13 amino acids. V lost 7 bases and J lost 4, with 13 bases in between. The CDR3 sequence is CASTIDSFYGYTF. In DNA, the CDR3 is TGTGCCAGCACCATCGACAGCTTCTATGGCTACACCTTC.

The rearrangement links TRBV6-2 or TRBV6-3 to TRBJ1-2; TRBD1 matches 7 bases. The J segment lost 4 bases and the V segment lost 0 bases, leaving 2 bases of the junction unmatched. The CDR3 loop spans 14 amino acids. CDR1 and CDR2 from the germline V gene are MNHEY and SVGEGT. The CDR3 loop is CASSYSGQFYGYTF. The CDR3, as DNA: TGTGCCAGCAGTTACTCGGGACAGTTCTATGGCTACACCTTC.

This clone has just one count. This chain joins TRBV19 and TRBJ1-2; D call uncertain. V was trimmed by 0 bases and J by 7 bases, leaving 9 bases between them. This CDR3 is built from 13 residues. Germline V CDR1 and CDR2: LNHDA, SQIVND (reference sequence). The CDR3 protein is CASSIEAPVGYTF. In nucleotides, the CDR3 is TGTGCCAGTAGTATAGAAGCTCCGGTTGGCTACACCTTC.

The rearrangement links TRBV4-3 to TRBJ2-7, with D perhaps TRBD2 (5 bases). V lost 0 bases and J lost 3, with 21 bases in between. The CDR3 spans 18 residues. Germline V CDR1 and CDR2: LGHNA, YSLEER. The CDR3 region is CASSQDRGGFDMSYEQYF. As DNA, the CDR3 is TGCGCCAGCAGCCAAGATCGTGGCGGGTTTGACATGAGCTACGAGCAGTACTTC.

This chain connects TRBV14 to TRBJ1-6; unclear D gene. The CDR3 is 14 amino acids. V lost 2 bases and J 5 bases, leaving 7 bases between the germline ends. Germline V lookup: CDR1 SGHDN, CDR2 FVKESK. The CDR3 nucleotides read TGTGCCAGCAGCCAATATCATGATAATTCACCCCTCCACTTT. This sequence encodes CASSQYHDNSPLHF.

This chain joins TRBV5-1 and TRBJ1-1, with TRBD1 identical over 8 bases. Germline V gene lookup returns CDR1 SGHRS and CDR2 YFSETQ. This CDR3 is built from 16 residues. The V segment lost 4 bases and the J segment 5 bases; nucleotides outside the gene matches: 13. The DNA for the CDR3 is TGCGCCAGCAGCCCGACCTCCCAGGGGGCTGGTACTGAAGCTTTCTTT. Protein sequence: CASSPTSQGAGTEAFF.

The chain has TRBV27 and TRBJ2-1; 8 positions agree with TRBD2. Trimming removed 6 bases from V and 4 bases from J; junction bases left unmatched: 8. CDR1 and CDR2 (germline): MNHEY, SMNVEV (reference sequence). The CDR3 is 15 amino acids. The CDR3 region is CASRNSGGKYNEQFF. The CDR3, as DNA: TGTGCCAGCAGAAACAGCGGGGGCAAGTACAATGAGCAGTTCTTC.

This clone was observed a single time. The rearrangement joins TRBV11-3 to TRBJ1-6; D gene uncertain. There are 13 residues in the CDR3. V shed 1 base and J shed 14 bases, with 12 bases lying between them. Looked up from germline, CDR1 is SGHNT and CDR2 is YENEEA. The CDR3 region is CASSLAADGTLHF. CDR3 coding DNA: TGTGCCAGCAGCTTAGCAGCGGATGGAACCCTCCACTTT.

The V call is TRBV24-1, the J call TRBJ2-1, with D possibly TRBD1 on 5 matching bases. This CDR3 comprises 12 residues. In germline, CDR1 is KGHDR, CDR2 SFDVKD. Between the trimmed V and J ends, which lost 0 bases and 9 bases, there was a span of 5 bases. DNA for the CDR3: TGTGCCACCAGTGATTTGCAGGGTGAGCAGTTCTTC. Amino acids: CATSDLQGEQFF.

This sequence joins TRBV2 and TRBJ1-1; D is unresolved. Germline assignment: CDR1 SNHLY and CDR2 FYNNEI. The CDR3 spans 12 residues. Trimming removed 2 bases from V and 4 bases from J, with 5 bases in between. Here the CDR3 reads CASSEYFTEAFF. Here the CDR3 DNA reads TGTGCCAGCAGTGAATACTTCACTGAAGCTTTCTTT.

The V and J genes are TRBV3-1 (or the pseudogene TRBV3-2) and TRBJ2-7, with D perhaps TRBD2 (5 bases). Germline V lookup: CDR1 LGHDT, CDR2 YNNKEL (reference sequence). The CDR3 loop spans 15 amino acids. V was trimmed by 1 base and J by 4 bases, leaving 14 bases between them. DNA of the CDR3: TGTGCCAGCAGCCAAGGGGGAGAAGTCGCGTACGAGCAGTACTTC. Its translation is CASSQGGEVAYEQYF.

V gene TRBV15 combines with J gene TRBJ1-1; D possibly corresponds to TRBD1 (6 bases). V shed 8 bases and J shed 7 bases, with 17 bases lying between them. In germline, CDR1 is LNHNV, CDR2 YYDKDF (reference sequence). The CDR3 spans 13 residues. The CDR3 nucleotides read TGTGCCACCTCGAAATCAACAGGGTTTGAAGCTTTCTTT. This codes for CATSKSTGFEAFF.

This chain uses TRBV30 with TRBJ2-7; 9 nucleotides agree with TRBD1. In germline, CDR1 is GTSNPN, CDR2 SVGIG (reference sequence). CDR3 size: 13 residues. J lost 3 bases, V lost 0 bases, and 0 bases had no gene match. This CDR3 reads CAWSVTGGYEQYF. The CDR3 DNA follows: TGTGCCTGGAGTGTGACAGGGGGCTACGAGCAGTACTTC.

This clone was observed once. The rearrangement uses TRBV6-8 and TRBJ2-7; 9 positions agree with TRBD1. V shed 6 bases, J shed 8 bases, and the junction held 20 bases outside the gene matches. Germline CDR1 and CDR2: MNHGY and SAAAGT. The CDR3 contains 17 residues. The CDR3 reads CASRFPGQGLFRLQQYF. CDR3 sequence (DNA): TGTGCCAGCAGATTCCCGGGACAGGGTCTTTTCCGTCTTCAGCAGTACTTC.

The chain has TRBV11-3 and TRBJ2-7; tentatively, D is TRBD1 (6 bases). Trimming stripped 3 bases from V and 7 bases from J, with 13 bases between. CDR3 size: 13 residues. CDR1 and CDR2 from the germline V gene are SGHNT and YENEEA. The CDR3 DNA is TGTGCCAGCAGCTTGGGACACCTTAGGGAGCAGTACTTC. It specifies CASSLGHLREQYF. Based on the CDR3 plus reference TRBV11-3 and TRBJ2-7, the full variable domain is EAGVVQSPRYKIIEKKQPVAFWCNPISGHNTLYWYLQNLGQGPELLIRYENEEAVDDSQLPKDRFSAERLKGVDSTLKIQPAELGDSAVYLCASSLGHLREQYFGPGTRLTVT.

V usage is TRBV2 and J usage is TRBJ1-5, with D unresolved. The V gene lost 5 bases and the J gene lost 13 bases, with 15 bases spanning the gap. This CDR3 is built from 12 residues. Per germline, CDR1 SNHLY and CDR2 FYNNEI. Written as DNA, the CDR3 is TGTGCCAGCAGTCCTGGGCCTTCCAAGCAGCATTTT. Translation gives CASSPGPSKQHF.

V is TRBV2 and J is TRBJ2-1; D is possibly TRBD1 (5 bases). The CDR3 sequence is 15 residues long. The germline V gene has CDR1 SNHLY and CDR2 FYNNEI. The germline V and J ends were trimmed by 6 bases and 1 base, with 13 bases remaining between them. The chain's CDR3 is CASRPRVGSYNEQFF. The CDR3 DNA follows: TGTGCCAGCAGACCCAGGGTAGGGTCCTACAATGAGCAGTTCTTC.

The gene calls are TRBV10-3 and TRBJ2-1; 7 bases map to TRBD2. Germline V gene data show CDR1 as ENHRY and CDR2 as SYGVKD. This CDR3 contains 14 residues. Trimming at V came to 11 bases and at J to 2 bases, leaving 9 bases not matched to a gene. The CDR3 is CALGGSGAYNEQFF. Here the CDR3 DNA reads TGTGCCCTGGGGGGGAGCGGGGCCTACAATGAGCAGTTCTTC.

J is TRBJ2-7 and V is TRBV2; D is possibly TRBD1 (5 bases). The CDR3 loop spans 14 amino acids. Per germline, CDR1 SNHLY and CDR2 FYNNEI. Trimming pared 3 bases from V and 5 bases from J, leaving 14 bases between. CDR3 protein: CASSEPGRFHEQYF. CDR3 sequence (DNA): TGTGCCAGCAGTGAGCCAGGGCGTTTCCACGAGCAGTACTTC.

This rearrangement joins TRBV19 to TRBJ2-1; 12 bases align to TRBD1. This CDR3 contains 14 residues. V trimming: 5 bases; J trimming: 11 bases; junction bases outside the gene matches: 7. Per the germline V gene, CDR1 is LNHDA and CDR2 is SQIVND (reference sequence). CDR3 in amino acids: CASSVGQGALKQFF. The CDR3 DNA reads TGTGCCAGTAGTGTGGGACAGGGGGCTCTAAAGCAGTTCTTC.

The V call is TRBV3-1 (or the pseudogene TRBV3-2), the J call TRBJ2-1; 7 bases align to TRBD1. The CDR3 has 17 amino acids. V lost 4 bases and J lost 1; bases outside the gene matches: 10. Germline-derived CDR1 and CDR2 are LGHDT and YNNKEL (reference sequence). The CDR3 reads CASSPKERGPSYNEQFF. The DNA of the CDR3 is TGTGCCAGCAGCCCAAAGGAAAGGGGGCCTTCCTACAATGAGCAGTTCTTC.

The chain links TRBV4-3 to TRBJ2-3; 7 nucleotides align to TRBD2. CDR3 length: 13 residues. Trimming cost V 3 bases and J 4 bases; bases outside gene matches: 1. Germline CDR1 LGHNA, CDR2 YSLEER. The CDR3 loop reads CASSQLAADTQYF. The CDR3 nucleotides read TGCGCCAGCAGCCAGCTAGCGGCAGATACGCAGTATTTT.

This clone came up once. The chain couples TRBV4-1 to TRBJ2-7, with TRBD1 matching 9 bases. CDR3 length: 15 residues. Per the germline V gene, CDR1 is MGHRA and CDR2 is YSYEKL. V shed 3 bases and J 2 bases; nucleotides not matched to a gene: 5. CDR3 nucleotides: TGCGCCAGCAGCCACTCCGGGACAGGGACCTACGAGCAGTACTTC. The encoded protein is CASSHSGTGTYEQYF.

The chain couples TRBV5-6 to TRBJ2-3, with 8 nucleotides matching TRBD2. This CDR3 is built from 14 residues. J lost 2 bases, V lost 5 bases, and 4 bases had no gene match. Per germline, CDR1 SGHDT and CDR2 YYEEEE. The CDR3 spells CASRGTSLTDTQYF. As DNA, the CDR3 is TGTGCCAGCAGGGGGACTAGTCTCACAGATACGCAGTATTTT.

V usage is TRBV7-9 and J usage is TRBJ1-5, with 10 bases lining up with TRBD1. Germline trimming cut 3 bases from V and 0 bases from J; bases unmatched to any gene: 11. Germline CDR1 reads SEHNR; CDR2 reads FQNEAQ (reference sequence). The CDR3 runs to 19 residues. CDR3 region: CASSFANRDRGYSNQPQHF. CDR3 sequence (DNA): TGTGCCAGCAGCTTCGCTAACCGGGACAGGGGTTATAGCAATCAGCCCCAGCATTTT.

The chain is built from TRBV15 and TRBJ2-5, with 8 bases fitting TRBD2. After removal of 7 bases from V and 4 bases from J, the junction contained 14 bases not matched to a gene. The CDR3 consists of 16 residues. The germline CDR1 and CDR2 sequences are LNHNV and YYDKDF (reference sequence). CDR3 in DNA: TGTGCCACCACCTCGGAGCGGGGGCAGACAAGAGAGACCCAGTACTTC. Translating gives CATTSERGQTRETQYF.

V usage is TRBV27 and J usage is TRBJ1-5; unclear D gene. The ends were cut back, 6 bases at V and 0 bases at J, with 9 bases in the middle. The CDR3 is 14 amino acids. The V gene's germline CDR1 is MNHEY and CDR2 SMNVEV (reference sequence). CDR3 nucleotide sequence: TGTGCCAGCAGGGGCAGTTATAGCAATCAGCCCCAGCATTTT. Translated: CASRGSYSNQPQHF.